What follows are 4 T cell receptor beta chains derived from one specimen sequenced in a study of T-cell reconstitution after alpha-beta-depleted transplantation in children. During its preparation, the TCRbeta library received unique molecular identifiers. TCRdb ran MiXCR on the PCR reads and lists one entry per CDR3 protein. The sample lists fewer than 120,000 distinct CDR3 sequences; 10% were seen once. The material sequenced was PBMCs from the stem cell graft donor, taken from the stem cell graft. These receptors originate from a human donor who donated a stem cell graft to a child with acute lymphoblastic leukemia.

This clonotype was counted ten times or more. The chain couples TRBV24-1 to TRBJ2-5, with D unclear. V was shortened by 4 bases and J by 5 bases, with 10 bases between the two germline ends. Germline lookup yields CDR1 KGHDR and CDR2 SFDVKD. This CDR3 region has 13 residues. The CDR3 nucleotides are TGTGCCACCAGTGACCACGGGCTGGAGACCCAGTACTTC. Residues: CATSDHGLETQYF.

This clonotype was seen many times. The chain uses TRBV6-2 or TRBV6-3 and TRBJ2-7; unclear D gene. Trimming pared 5 bases from V and 3 bases from J, leaving 8 bases between. This CDR3 contains 12 residues. Germline CDR1 MNHEY, CDR2 SVGEGT. The CDR3 sequence: CASSLDDYEQYF. The CDR3 coding sequence is TGTGCCAGCAGTCTTGATGACTACGAGCAGTACTTC.

This clonotype was seen ten or more times. V is TRBV7-9 and J is TRBJ2-7, with TRBD1 identical over 10 bases. CDR1 SEHNR and CDR2 FQNEAQ come from the germline V gene (reference sequence). V trimming: 5 bases; J trimming: 5 bases; junction bases outside the gene matches: 15. This CDR3 is built from 17 residues. This chain's CDR3 is CASSPYFNTGTGDEQYF. The CDR3 bases are TGTGCCAGCAGCCCTTACTTCAACACCGGGACAGGGGACGAGCAGTACTTC.

This clonotype has just a few counts. This rearrangement joins TRBV7-9 to TRBJ1-5, with 7 nucleotides matching TRBD1. The V segment lost 5 bases and the J segment 3 bases; nucleotides outside the gene matches: 10. This CDR3 is built from 16 residues. The germline V gene encodes CDR1 SEHNR and CDR2 FQNEAQ (reference sequence). The CDR3 DNA reads as TGTGCCAGCAGCCGTGGGGACAGCTACACCAATCAGCCCCAGCATTTT. Residues: CASSRGDSYTNQPQHF.